The TCR beta chain described here comes from a study of Ad26.COV2.S vaccination and SARS-CoV-2 variants. Stated treatment: some 20 received Ad26.COV2.S at low or high dose, single or two shots; roughly five received placebo; per-sample allocation not given. Collection of the samples took place on day 63 after the first injection of vaccine or placebo. Its platform was an Ad26 vector, and its expressed antigen was Wuhan-strain SARS-CoV-2 spike. V lost 7 bases and J 2 bases, leaving 19 bases between the germline ends. This CDR3 comprises 15 residues. Germline CDR1 SGDLS, CDR2 YYNGEE. Sequenced by immunoSEQ multiplex PCR; TCRdb stores in-frame clones only, minus some. This repertoire shows about 320,000 clones, roughly 86% found once; its top ten account for approximately 2%.

The rearrangement uses TRBV9 and TRBJ2-7; TRBD2 might be the D (7 bases). The clonotype originates from a person between 18 and 65 years old who received the Ad26.COV2.S COVID-19 vaccine or a placebo. The sample consisted of peripheral blood, taken in a trial of Ad26.COV2.S vaccine versus placebo. The CDR3 sequence: CASGDRGASTYEQYF. In nucleotides, the CDR3 is TGTGCCAGCGGTGACCGGGGGGCTAGTACCTACGAGCAGTACTTC.